This T cell receptor (beta chain) came from a study of PD-1 blockade in classical Hodgkin lymphoma (dated by TCRdb to 2020 to 2021). For context, the study as a whole: Nivolumab dosing was 3 mg/kg intravenously every 2 weeks, continuing until either disease progression or unacceptable toxicity. The study used CyTOF and TCR beta sequencing to define a peripheral blood immune signature of response to PD-1 blockade in classical Hodgkin lymphoma.

Results and caveats for the whole study, not just this receptor: Newly diagnosed patients were reported to have lower baseline TCR diversity than healthy donors, and relapsed/refractory patients were reported to have lower baseline TCR diversity still. The study was restricted to a single clinical trial cohort, and the causes of repertoire differences, possibly disease activity or prior therapy, were left undefined. Trial patients achieving complete response had baseline diversity similar to newly diagnosed patients, whereas partial responders and progressors had significantly lower diversity. A significant rise by C4D1 was seen in CD4+ but not CD8+ TCR diversity (p=0.0027 vs p=0.16), with the rise being most apparent in complete responders (p=0.02). Lower diversity was seen in patients whose nivolumab began less than 1 year after ASCT, and these patients were left out of later analyses so that immune reconstitution would not confound the results.

Per the germline V gene, SGHVS is the CDR1 and FNYEAQ is the CDR2. V is reduced by 1 base and J by 5 bases, leaving a spacing of 7 bases between them. There are 13 amino acids in the CDR3, from cysteine to phenylalanine inclusive. Solely the CDR3 DNA is kept, with 39 bases framed from the first base. Genomic DNA was isolated using the Qiagen DNeasy kit from unsorted PBMCs as well as from negatively selected CD4+ and CD8+ fractions. TCR beta CDR3 regions were subjected to amplification by immunoSEQ multiplex PCR with primers that anneal to V and J segments. Amplification bias was minimized using a synthetic immune receptor repertoire, and residual bias was removed computationally after sequencing. For the original study's pipeline: Custom Python scripts were used to quantify repertoire diversity as the Shannon entropy index. The unsorted, CD4+ and CD8+ repertoires were each analyzed separately, with the exception of combined analyses, where CD4+ and CD8+ sequences were merged in silico. Clonal expansion was defined as a frequency increase of at least 2-fold after treatment compared with C1D1, and clones undetected at baseline were assigned a pseudocount of 0.5. Singleton clones were defined as clones with 0 or 1 copy at C1D1, and non-singleton clones were defined as clones with 2 or more copies. By matching protein sequences in sorted samples from the same patient, clones expanded in unsorted samples were annotated as CD4+, CD8+ or unknown. Wilcoxon tests on paired samples were used to test changes in diversity from C1D1 to C4D1. Not all clones reach the TCRdb copy of this immuneACCESS table, which keeps in-frame sequences only. Checked studies attribute under half of the gap to unresolved V genes and leave the rest unexplained. Clonal size and the V and J genes are those of that table, whereas D and trimming came from the DNA. The sample table lists some 84,000 clones, about nine tenths of them with a count of one. The leading ten clones occupy roughly 21% of the sample.

The time point tag for this specimen amounts to: cycle 1 day 1 (C1D1), immediately before nivolumab initiation. All trial patients had relapsed after autologous stem cell transplantation, with cohorts A, B and C differing in prior brentuximab vedotin exposure. The trial cohort comprised some 60 patients with relapsed/refractory classical Hodgkin lymphoma whose best overall responses were complete response, partial response or progressive disease. In the multi-cohort phase II CheckMate 205 trial, trial patients received single-agent nivolumab. An independent review committee assessed best overall response using the 2007 International Working Group response criteria. PBMCs from the trial were collected at three points: immediately before nivolumab initiation (C1D1), and during therapy at cycle 2 day 1 and cycle 4 day 1. After peripheral blood was drawn into 8 mL Vacutainer Cell Preparation Tubes, PBMCs were isolated by centrifugation and then cryopreserved.

Turning to this clone: This clone's antigen is unknown. Base qualities are missing; no much larger clone stands one base away.

This TCR was sampled from a human donor with classical Hodgkin lymphoma. This chain is built from TRBV7-6 and TRBJ2-3; perhaps TRBD1 is the D gene, with 5 bases matching. Source: peripheral blood mononuclear cells (PBMCs), taken at baseline. CDR3 reads: CASSLVGVDTQYF. The DNA reads TGTGCCAGCAGCTTAGTAGGGGTAGATACGCAGTATTTT.